The next 8 T cell receptor beta chains were all read from a single sample in a study of blood T cell repertoires in COVID-19. TCRdb keeps only in-frame clones here, not all; method: immunoSEQ multiplex PCR. The table includes roughly 100,000 clones, approximately 90% detected once. Sequenced: peripheral blood. These receptors were taken from a woman of 80 years or more with active COVID-19.

V gene TRBV11-2 combines with J gene TRBJ1-4; the D gene is possibly TRBD1 (6 bases). Germline V gene sequence: CDR1 SGHAT, CDR2 FQNNGV. V lost 5 bases to trimming and J lost 0 bases, with 16 bases between them. The CDR3 contains 17 residues. In DNA, the CDR3 is TGTGCCAGCAGCACCCGGGGGGCTTCTGCAACTAATGAAAAACTGTTTTTT. Its translation: CASSTRGASATNEKLFF.

J is TRBJ2-5 and V is TRBV25-1; D is perhaps TRBD1 (6 bases). The CDR3 covers 10 residues. The germline gives CDR1 MGHDK, CDR2 SYGVNS. The V and J ends lost 6 bases and 13 bases respectively, with 12 bases between them. This CDR3 reads CASSGTFPYF. The CDR3 nucleotides are TGTGCCAGCAGCGGGACATTTCCGTACTTC.

V and J are TRBV11-2 and TRBJ1-1, with D maybe TRBD1 (5 bases). Deletions cut 2 bases from V and 2 bases from J, with 15 bases between. The CDR3 consists of 16 residues. Germline values: CDR1 SGHAT, CDR2 FQNNGV. The CDR3 reads CASSLLPGMGNTEAFF. The CDR3, as DNA: TGTGCCAGCAGCTTATTACCAGGGATGGGAAACACTGAAGCTTTCTTT.

The chain couples TRBV2 to TRBJ1-4; D is unresolved. V was shortened by 7 bases and J by 2 bases, with 17 bases between the two germline ends. The CDR3 loop spans 16 amino acids. The V gene's germline CDR1 is SNHLY and CDR2 FYNNEI. The CDR3 region is CASIFAPSMTNEKLFF. CDR3 DNA: TGTGCCAGCATATTTGCGCCGAGCATGACTAATGAAAAACTGTTTTTT. Based on the CDR3 plus reference TRBV2 and TRBJ1-4, the full variable domain is EPEVTQTPSHQVTQMGQEVILRCVPISNHLYFYWYRQILGQKVEFLVSFYNNEISEKSEIFDDQFSVERPDGSNFTLKIRSTKLEDSAMYFCASIFAPSMTNEKLFFGSGTQLSVL.

The rearrangement joins TRBV6-5 to TRBJ2-7; 8 bases fit TRBD2. The CDR3 has 15 residues. Germline lookup yields CDR1 MNHEY and CDR2 SVGAGI. V gave up 2 bases and J gave up 1 base; unmatched junction bases: 4. The CDR3 DNA is TGTGCCAGCAGTTACCGGCGGGAGGCTTCCTACGAGCAGTACTTC. Translation gives CASSYRREASYEQYF.

The V and J genes are TRBV5-1 and TRBJ1-5; 9 bases are shared with TRBD1. The CDR3 consists of 15 residues. Germline V gene lookup returns CDR1 SGHRS and CDR2 YFSETQ. V shed 2 bases, J shed 4 bases, and the junction held 4 bases outside the gene matches. CDR3 in amino acids: CASSFDGQGNQPQHF. The CDR3 DNA is TGCGCCAGCAGCTTCGACGGACAGGGGAATCAGCCCCAGCATTTT. Full variable domain (outside the CDR3, taken from reference TRBV5-1 and TRBJ1-5): KAGVTQTPRYLIKTRGQQVTLSCSPISGHRSVSWYQQTPGQGLQFLFEYFSETQRNKGNFPGRFSGRQFSNSRSEMNVSTLELGDSALYLCASSFDGQGNQPQHFGDGTRLSIL.

This chain connects TRBV7-8 to TRBJ1-2; 9 positions match TRBD1. V was clipped by 4 bases and J by 5 bases; unmatched bases: 11. The V gene's germline CDR1 is SGHVS and CDR2 FQNEAQ. The CDR3 loop spans 16 amino acids. CDR3 region: CASSSNRQGGRYGYTF. The CDR3 bases are TGTGCCAGCAGCTCCAATCGACAGGGGGGACGATATGGCTACACCTTC.

The chain employs TRBV12-3 or TRBV12-4 and TRBJ2-5; the D is unclear. Trimming left V 3 bases short and J 5 bases short, with 4 bases between. This CDR3 spans 11 amino acids. CDR3 sequence: CASSFEETQYF. The CDR3 nucleotides read TGTGCCAGCAGTTTCGAGGAGACCCAGTACTTC.